Detailed here is one TCR beta chain. No cognate antigen has been identified for it. The input lacks base qualities; no much larger clone sits a single base away. This record belongs to a study of blood T cell repertoires in COVID-19 (dated by TCRdb to 2020 to 2022). With regard to the full study: Collaborator samples came from the United States, Italy and Spain and covered acute and convalescent phases of COVID-19. The material from the prospective study consisted of cDNA or gDNA derived from T cells, B-cell-depleted T cells, or PBMCs. Subjects who had been exposed to COVID-19, were actively infected with it, or had recovered from it provided the deeply sampled blood TCRbeta repertoires that made up the dataset. The repertoires were made available in a free public database intended to serve as a resource for research on the immune response to SARS-CoV-2. Samples were obtained from the ongoing ImmuneRACE study (first 160 participants) and from 1,000 to 1,500 subjects provided by 6 global collaborators. A de-identified subject ID, COVID-19 status, age in years and sex were almost always included in the sample metadata. Where available, HLA class I and class II types were taken from metadata supplied by the sample provider and were not determined by assay-based typing. Points the paper makes about the study in general: Clinical and demographic metadata were provided uncurated, with the amount varying by source and participant.

V is pruned by 5 bases and J by 5 bases, leaving 5 bases of the junction without a gene match. Looking up the germline V gene yields CDR1 SGHTA and CDR2 FQGNSA. The CDR3 numbers 13 residues from cysteine through phenylalanine. Kept here is only the CDR3 DNA, which spans 39 bases and is read in frame from base 1. One collaborating source in Seattle enrolled patients while the patients were actively infected and followed the patients over time throughout the course of disease. Collaborating institutions collected whole blood in K2EDTA tubes following their own protocols. Collaborator samples were shipped for TCRbeta analysis as frozen whole blood, isolated PBMCs, or DNA extracted from either sample type. TCRbeta CDR3 regions were amplified from genomic DNA by means of the immunoSEQ Assay, a bias-controlled multiplex PCR. On the study's bioinformatics: The number of nucleated cells in each sample was estimated by amplification of reference gene primers within the assay. To quantify the absolute abundance of each unique TCRbeta CDR3 rearrangement, sequence reads were collapsed and filtered. For each sample, productive Simpson clonality was calculated as the square root of Simpson's diversity index over productive rearrangements. Entries here come from immuneACCESS through TCRdb and include only in-frame sequences with V and J called. Some clones fail to appear in such tables; in the studies checked, an unresolved V gene covers under half of the shortfall, and the cause of the remainder is unknown. From that table come the V and J calls and clone size; the DNA was used to work out D and trimming. Recorded for this sample are a few hundred thousand clones; roughly 80% of them occurred a single time. The top ten clones comprise about a sixth of the sample.

The chain was built from TRBV7-2 and TRBJ1-2; 7 bases in between match TRBD1. The origin of this receptor is a person between 65 and 79 years old with COVID-19, enrolled during active disease. Sequencing was carried out using peripheral blood. The bases are TGTGCCAGCAGCACAGGGGTGGTATATGGCTACACCTTC. It translates to CASSTGVVYGYTF.